The 3 T cell receptor beta chains below were found in one sample sequenced in a study of blood T cell repertoires in COVID-19. Profiling relied on immunoSEQ multiplex PCR, and the TCRdb table lists in-frame clones only, not all of them. The sample holds around 250,000 clones, approximately 87% seen once. The sample was peripheral blood. The receptors here all came from a man between 60 and 75 years old with acute or convalescent COVID-19.

In its sample, this clone was seen once. This chain joins TRBV5-6 and TRBJ1-4; no reliable D call. The V end lost 1 base, the J end lost 14 bases, and 18 bases lay between the germline ends. In germline, CDR1 is SGHDT, CDR2 YYEEEE. The CDR3 is made up of 14 amino acids. CDR3 amino acids: CASSLSHLSRGLFF. The CDR3 DNA is TGTGCCAGCAGCTTGTCCCACCTCTCCCGAGGGCTGTTTTTT.

The genes are TRBV2 and TRBJ2-7, with D possibly matching TRBD1 (6 bases). The germline CDR1 and CDR2 sequences are SNHLY and FYNNEI. The V gene lost 7 bases and the J gene lost 5 bases, with 18 bases spanning the gap. This CDR3 comprises 14 residues. The CDR3, as DNA: TGTGCCAGCACAGAGACAGGACCCTGGGACGAGCAGTACTTC. Amino acids: CASTETGPWDEQYF.

The chain has TRBV15 and TRBJ2-3; 7 bases map to TRBD1. The CDR3 extends over 16 amino acids. The V gene's germline CDR1 is LNHNV and CDR2 YYDKDF (reference sequence). J gave up 0 bases and V 0 bases, and 3 bases lay outside the gene matches. CDR3 protein: CATSRDLGQSTDTQYF. The CDR3, as DNA: TGTGCCACCAGCAGAGATCTGGGACAGAGCACAGATACGCAGTATTTT. The full variable domain, with the rest looked up from reference TRBV15 and TRBJ2-3, is DAMVIQNPRYQVTQFGKPVTLSCSQTLNHNVMYWYQQKSSQAPKLLFHYYDKDFNNEADTPDNFQSRRPNTSFCFLDIRSPGLGDTAMYLCATSRDLGQSTDTQYFGPGTRLTVL.